The 18 T cell receptor beta chains below all came from one sample that was sequenced in a study of OX40 agonist ivuxolimab in advanced cancers. TCRdb's table, derived via immunoSEQ multiplex PCR, lists solely in-frame clones and lacks some. Among 10,000 to 15,000 clones listed, around four fifths were seen once. Sequencing was performed on CD4+ or CD8+ T cells sorted from blood, taken in a trial of the OX40 agonist ivuxolimab. Every receptor here comes from an adult with an advanced solid tumor such as melanoma, head and neck, liver or kidney cancer.

This clone was counted between two and nine times. The chain carries TRBV5-1 and TRBJ2-3; D perhaps matches TRBD2 (6 bases). V was trimmed by 2 bases and J by 1 base, leaving 11 bases between them. This CDR3 comprises 15 residues. The V gene's germline CDR1 is SGHRS and CDR2 YFSETQ. The CDR3 nucleotides are TGCGCCAGCAGCTTAATCTGGGGGGGCACAGATACGCAGTATTTT. Its translation: CASSLIWGGTDTQYF.

The table lists this clone with a count of one. An end of the junction does not agree with germline; a read error may underlie this. The CDR3 here is CASSPGTDPNNEQFF. CDR3 coding DNA: TGTGCTAGCAGCCCTGGGACGGACCCCAACAATGAGCAGTTCTTC. The V and J genes are TRBV7-7 and TRBJ2-1; D may match TRBD1 or TRBD2 (5 bases each). CDR1 is SSHAT, CDR2 FNYEAQ, per germline (reference sequence). The CDR3 contains 15 residues.

J is TRBJ2-3 and V is TRBV11-2; 14 bases fit TRBD2. The germline CDR1 and CDR2 sequences are SGHAT and FQNNGV. The CDR3 extends over 15 amino acids. After removal of 10 bases from V and 6 bases from J, the junction contained 9 bases not matched to a gene. CDR3 sequence: CAKPGLAGAGDTQYF. The CDR3 DNA sequence: TGTGCCAAGCCGGGACTAGCGGGAGCAGGGGATACGCAGTATTTT.

The rearrangement uses TRBV6-4 and TRBJ2-3; TRBD2 aligns across 8 bases. Germline CDR1 is MRHNA and CDR2 is SNTAGT. After removal of 6 bases from V and 3 bases from J, the junction contained 8 bases not matched to a gene. The CDR3 runs 15 residues. CDR3: CASSPAGDGTDTQYF. The CDR3 bases are TGTGCCAGCAGCCCAGCGGGAGATGGGACAGATACGCAGTATTTT.

A single count supports this clone. The chain is built from TRBV7-9 and TRBJ2-7; 10 nucleotides align to TRBD1. The germline V gene encodes CDR1 SEHNR and CDR2 FQNEAQ (reference sequence). The ends lost 6 bases at V and 4 bases at J; junction bases unmatched: 12. The CDR3 is made up of 16 amino acids. The CDR3 region is CASSLSKTGGTYEQYF. CDR3 DNA sequence: TGTGCCAGCAGTTTATCAAAGACAGGGGGCACTTACGAGCAGTACTTC.

The chain uses TRBV14 and TRBJ2-7, with D unresolved. The germline V and J ends were trimmed by 4 bases and 6 bases, with 22 bases remaining between them. This CDR3 has 16 residues. Looked up from germline, CDR1 is SGHDN and CDR2 is FVKESK. Written as DNA, the CDR3 is TGTGCCAGCAGCCCCCTATTCAACCATCTAACAACCGAGCAGTACTTC. This sequence encodes CASSPLFNHLTTEQYF.

This clone was found once. This chain connects TRBV4-1 to TRBJ2-5; 8 nucleotides align to TRBD2. Germline V gene data show CDR1 as MGHRA and CDR2 as YSYEKL. V shed 4 bases, J shed 1 base, and the junction held 2 bases outside the gene matches. This CDR3 contains 14 residues. CDR3 DNA: TGCGCCAGCAGCCCAACTAGCGGCCAAGAGACCCAGTACTTC. This sequence encodes CASSPTSGQETQYF.

This clone was recorded only once. This sequence joins TRBV5-1 and TRBJ2-7, with 10 bases fitting TRBD1. Per germline, CDR1 SGHRS and CDR2 YFSETQ. This CDR3 has 15 residues. Losses at the gene ends were 4 bases for V and 7 bases for J; bases not matched to a gene: 11. Written as DNA, the CDR3 is TGCGCCAGCAGCCTGGGGGACAGGGGCCTATGGGAGCAGTACTTC. Amino acids: CASSLGDRGLWEQYF.

This clone is large within its sample. The chain is built from TRBV5-8 and TRBJ2-3, with D maybe TRBD1 (6 bases). The germline gives CDR1 SGHTS, CDR2 YDEGEE. Deletions cut 4 bases from V and 0 bases from J, with 12 bases between. The CDR3 is made up of 15 amino acids. The CDR3 DNA sequence: TGTGCCAGCAGCCGGGACACCTCGAGCACAGATACGCAGTATTTT. Translating gives CASSRDTSSTDTQYF.

This chain uses TRBV14 with TRBJ2-4, with D possibly being TRBD1 (6 bases). Between the trimmed V and J ends, which lost 4 bases and 3 bases, there was a span of 19 bases. Germline values: CDR1 SGHDN, CDR2 FVKESK. This CDR3 comprises 17 residues. CDR3 DNA sequence: TGTGCCAGCAGCCCCCGAGGAGTACGGGGACACAAAAACATTCAGTACTTC. Amino acids: CASSPRGVRGHKNIQYF.

This clone was recorded only once. The gene calls are TRBV27 and TRBJ2-7; no clear D. The CDR3 runs to 13 residues. Germline V lookup: CDR1 MNHEY, CDR2 SMNVEV (reference sequence). V dropped 0 bases and J dropped 4 bases, with 7 bases sitting between them. The CDR3: CASSLSSGYEQYF. Written as DNA, the CDR3 is TGTGCCAGCAGTTTATCCTCTGGGTACGAGCAGTACTTC.

The V call is TRBV19, the J call TRBJ1-1, with D perhaps matching TRBD1 (5 bases). The CDR3 runs to 16 residues. Looked up from germline, CDR1 is LNHDA and CDR2 is SQIVND (reference sequence). V was shortened by 1 base and J by 0 bases, with 12 bases between the two germline ends. The CDR3 DNA reads as TGTGCCAGTAGTATAGGATCTAAGGGGATGAACACTGAAGCTTTCTTT. Translating gives CASSIGSKGMNTEAFF.

V is TRBV18 and J is TRBJ2-7; possible D gene TRBD1, 5 bases. The CDR3 runs to 16 residues. The V end was cut by 0 bases, the J end by 0 bases, with 12 bases between. Per germline, CDR1 KGHSH and CDR2 LQKENI. CDR3 in DNA: TGTGCCAGCTCACCACCAACCAGGGCGAACTCCTACGAGCAGTACTTC. As protein: CASSPPTRANSYEQYF.

CDR3 sequence (DNA): TGTGCCAGCAGCTTGAACCTTCCAACCATTAGCACAGATACGCAGTATTTT. Amino acid sequence: CASSLNLPTISTDTQYF. The rearrangement uses TRBV5-8 and TRBJ2-3; D not certain. Germline-derived CDR1 and CDR2 are SGHTS and YDEGEE. The ends were cut back, 1 base at V and 0 bases at J, with 15 bases in the middle. CDR3 length: 17 residues.

The J gene is TRBJ1-1, the V gene TRBV2; no firm D call. CDR1 is SNHLY, CDR2 FYNNEI, per germline. The length of the CDR3 is 14 residues. V was clipped by 6 bases and J by 1 base, with 12 bases between them. The CDR3 loop reads CASRDLWENTEAFF. CDR3 bases: TGTGCCAGCAGGGACCTTTGGGAGAACACTGAAGCTTTCTTT.

The chain is built from TRBV19 and TRBJ1-1; D perhaps matches TRBD1 (5 bases). Per the germline V gene, CDR1 is LNHDA and CDR2 is SQIVND (reference sequence). The CDR3 sequence is 13 residues long. The V gene lost 3 bases and the J gene lost 1 base, with 6 bases spanning the gap. The CDR3: CASSITGNTEAFF. The DNA of the CDR3 is TGTGCCAGTAGTATTACAGGGAACACTGAAGCTTTCTTT.

The chain is built from TRBV6-5 and TRBJ1-2, with D uncertain. Germline lookup yields CDR1 MNHEY and CDR2 SVGAGI. V was clipped by 4 bases and J by 3 bases, with 9 bases between them. The CDR3 consists of 13 residues. The CDR3 region is CASSLGSYYGYTF. CDR3 in DNA: TGTGCCAGCAGTTTAGGCAGCTACTATGGCTACACCTTC.

CDR3 sequence reads: CASSPEQGNQETQYF. The DNA of the CDR3 is TGTGCCAGCAGCCCAGAACAGGGGAACCAAGAGACCCAGTACTTC. The gene calls are TRBV27 and TRBJ2-5; TRBD1 matches at 7 bases. From germline, CDR1 is MNHEY and CDR2 SMNVEV (reference sequence). This CDR3 is 15 amino acids long. The V gene end was trimmed by 6 bases and the J gene end by 0 bases; junction bases not matched to a gene: 7.